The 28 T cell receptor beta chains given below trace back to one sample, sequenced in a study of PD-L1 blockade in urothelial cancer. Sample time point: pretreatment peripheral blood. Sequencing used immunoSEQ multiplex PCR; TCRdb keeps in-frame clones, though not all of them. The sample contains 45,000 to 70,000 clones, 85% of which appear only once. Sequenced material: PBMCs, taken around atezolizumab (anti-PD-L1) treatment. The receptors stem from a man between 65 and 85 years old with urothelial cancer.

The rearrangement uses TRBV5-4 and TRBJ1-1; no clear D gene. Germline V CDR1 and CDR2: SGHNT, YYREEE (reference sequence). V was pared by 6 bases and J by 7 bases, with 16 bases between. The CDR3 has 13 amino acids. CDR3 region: CASTTQTGNEAFF. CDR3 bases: TGTGCCAGCACGACCCAGACTGGAAATGAAGCTTTCTTT.

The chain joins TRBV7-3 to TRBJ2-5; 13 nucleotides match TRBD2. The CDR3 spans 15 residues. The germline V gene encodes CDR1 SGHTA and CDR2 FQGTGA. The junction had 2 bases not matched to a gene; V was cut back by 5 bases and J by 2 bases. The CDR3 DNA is TGTGCCAGCAGCCGGGGACTAGCGGGGCAAGAGACCCAGTACTTC. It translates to CASSRGLAGQETQYF.

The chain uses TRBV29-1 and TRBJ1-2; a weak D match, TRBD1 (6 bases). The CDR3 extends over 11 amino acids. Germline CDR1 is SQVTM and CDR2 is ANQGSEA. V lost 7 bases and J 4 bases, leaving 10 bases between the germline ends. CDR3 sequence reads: CSAPTGYGYTF. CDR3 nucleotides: TGCAGCGCCCCGACAGGCTATGGCTACACCTTC.

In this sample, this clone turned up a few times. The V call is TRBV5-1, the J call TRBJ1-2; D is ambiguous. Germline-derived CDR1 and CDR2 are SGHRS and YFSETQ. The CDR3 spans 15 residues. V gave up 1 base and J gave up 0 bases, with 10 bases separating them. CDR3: CASSLLGLANYGYTF. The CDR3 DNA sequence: TGCGCCAGCAGCTTGTTAGGTCTAGCTAACTATGGCTACACCTTC.

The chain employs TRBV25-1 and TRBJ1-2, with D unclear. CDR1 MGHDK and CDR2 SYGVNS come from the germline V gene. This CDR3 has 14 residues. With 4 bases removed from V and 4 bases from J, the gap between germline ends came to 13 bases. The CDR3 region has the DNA TGTGCCAGCAGTGGCTCCGAGGGCGGCTATGGCTACACCTTC. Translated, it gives CASSGSEGGYGYTF.

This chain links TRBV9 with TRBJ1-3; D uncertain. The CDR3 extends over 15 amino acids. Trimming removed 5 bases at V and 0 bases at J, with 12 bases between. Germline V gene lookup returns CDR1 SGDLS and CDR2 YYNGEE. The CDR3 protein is CASSADGYSGNTIYF. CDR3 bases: TGTGCCAGCAGTGCAGACGGGTACTCTGGAAACACCATATATTTT. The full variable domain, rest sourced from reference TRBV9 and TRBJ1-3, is DSGVTQTPKHLITATGQRVTLRCSPRSGDLSVYWYQQSLDQGLQFLIQYYNGEERAKGNILERFSAQQFPDLHSELNLSSLELGDSALYFCASSADGYSGNTIYFGEGSWLTVV.

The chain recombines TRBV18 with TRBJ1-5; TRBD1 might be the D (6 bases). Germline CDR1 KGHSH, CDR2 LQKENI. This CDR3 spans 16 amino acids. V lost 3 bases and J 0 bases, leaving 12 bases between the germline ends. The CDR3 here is CASSPTGLYSNQPQHF. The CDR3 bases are TGTGCCAGCTCACCTACAGGGTTGTATAGCAATCAGCCCCAGCATTTT. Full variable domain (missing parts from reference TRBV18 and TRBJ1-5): NAGVMQNPRHLVRRRGQEARLRCSPMKGHSHVYWYRQLPEEGLKFMVYLQKENIIDESGMPKERFSAEFPKEGPSILRIQQVVRGDSAAYFCASSPTGLYSNQPQHFGDGTRLSIL.

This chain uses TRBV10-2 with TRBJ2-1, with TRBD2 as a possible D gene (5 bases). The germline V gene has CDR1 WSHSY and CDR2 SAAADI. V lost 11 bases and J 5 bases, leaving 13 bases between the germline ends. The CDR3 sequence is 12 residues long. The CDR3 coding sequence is TGCGCCTCTCGAGCGGCCAACAATGAGCAGTTCTTC. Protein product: CASRAANNEQFF.

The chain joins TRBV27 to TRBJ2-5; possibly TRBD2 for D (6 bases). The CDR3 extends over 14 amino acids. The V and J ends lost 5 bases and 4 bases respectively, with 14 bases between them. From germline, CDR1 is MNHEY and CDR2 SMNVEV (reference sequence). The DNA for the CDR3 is TGTGCCAGCAGTCCCAGAGTCGGGGGAGAGACCCAGTACTTC. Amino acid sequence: CASSPRVGGETQYF.

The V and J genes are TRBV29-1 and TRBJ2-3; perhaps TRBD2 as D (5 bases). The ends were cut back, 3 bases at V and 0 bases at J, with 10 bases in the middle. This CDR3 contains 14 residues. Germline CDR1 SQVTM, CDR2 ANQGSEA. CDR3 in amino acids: CSVDSRGSTDTQYF. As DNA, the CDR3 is TGCAGCGTTGACTCTCGCGGGAGCACAGATACGCAGTATTTT.

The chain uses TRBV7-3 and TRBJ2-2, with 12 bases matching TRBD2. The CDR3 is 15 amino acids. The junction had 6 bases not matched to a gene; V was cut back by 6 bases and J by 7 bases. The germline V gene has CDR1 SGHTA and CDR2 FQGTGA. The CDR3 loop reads CASSSSGRAVGELFF. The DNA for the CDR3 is TGTGCCAGCAGTTCTAGCGGGAGGGCCGTCGGGGAGCTGTTTTTT.

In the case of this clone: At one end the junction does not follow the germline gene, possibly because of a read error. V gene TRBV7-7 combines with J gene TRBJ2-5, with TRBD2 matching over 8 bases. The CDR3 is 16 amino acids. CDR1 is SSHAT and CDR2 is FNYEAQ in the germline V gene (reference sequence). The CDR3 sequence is CASSLQAGVRGETQYF. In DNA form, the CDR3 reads TGTGCTAGCAGCTTGCAAGCGGGAGTGAGAGGAGAGACCCAGTACTTC. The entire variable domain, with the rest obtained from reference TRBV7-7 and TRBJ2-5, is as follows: GAGVSQSPRYKVTKRGQDVTLRCDPISSHATLYWYQQALGQGPEFLTYFNYEAQPDKSGLPSDRFSAERPEGSISTLTIQRTEQRDSAMYRCASSLQAGVRGETQYFGPGTRLLVL.

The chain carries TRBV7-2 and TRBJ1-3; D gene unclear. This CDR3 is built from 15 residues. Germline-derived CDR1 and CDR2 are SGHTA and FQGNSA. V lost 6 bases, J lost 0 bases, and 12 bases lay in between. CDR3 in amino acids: CASRIPGGSGNTIYF. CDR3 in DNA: TGTGCCAGCAGGATCCCGGGTGGCTCTGGAAACACCATATATTTT.

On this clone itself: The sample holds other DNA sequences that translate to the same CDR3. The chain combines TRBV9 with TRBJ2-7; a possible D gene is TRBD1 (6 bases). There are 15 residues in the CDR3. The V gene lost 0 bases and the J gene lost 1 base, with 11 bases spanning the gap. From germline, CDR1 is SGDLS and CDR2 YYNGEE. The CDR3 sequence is CASSVGGTPSYEQYF. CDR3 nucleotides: TGTGCCAGCAGCGTAGGAGGGACACCTTCCTACGAGCAGTACTTC.

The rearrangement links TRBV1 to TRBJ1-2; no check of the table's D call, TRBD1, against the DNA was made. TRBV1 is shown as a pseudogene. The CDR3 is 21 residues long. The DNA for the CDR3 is TGCACCAGCAGCCAGGATCAACTACTACCGGGACAGGGGATATCTAACTATGGCTACACCTTC. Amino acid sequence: CTSSQDQLLPGQGISNYGYTF.

This CDR3 reads CASSSHRGGLLYAYF. CDR3 sequence (DNA): TGTGCCAGCAGTTCCCACCGTGGGGGGTTGCTATACGCGTATTTT. The chain carries TRBV27 and TRBJ2-3; D is perhaps TRBD2 (6 bases). The CDR3 loop spans 15 amino acids. Trimming left V 4 bases short and J 14 bases short, with 25 bases between. The V gene's germline CDR1 is MNHEY and CDR2 SMNVEV (reference sequence).

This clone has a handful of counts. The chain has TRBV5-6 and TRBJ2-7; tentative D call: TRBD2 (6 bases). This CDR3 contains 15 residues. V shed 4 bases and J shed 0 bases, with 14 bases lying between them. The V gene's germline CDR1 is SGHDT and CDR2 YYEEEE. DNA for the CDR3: TGTGCCAGCAGCGCTGGGACTGGCAGCTCCTACGAGCAGTACTTC. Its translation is CASSAGTGSSYEQYF.

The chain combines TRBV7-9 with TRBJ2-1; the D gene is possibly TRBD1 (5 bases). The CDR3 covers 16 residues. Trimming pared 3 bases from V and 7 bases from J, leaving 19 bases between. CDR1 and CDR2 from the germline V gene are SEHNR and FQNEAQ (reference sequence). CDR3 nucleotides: TGTGCCAGCAGCTTCCTGCAGGGCAGGGATGAGAATGAGCAGTTCTTC. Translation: CASSFLQGRDENEQFF.

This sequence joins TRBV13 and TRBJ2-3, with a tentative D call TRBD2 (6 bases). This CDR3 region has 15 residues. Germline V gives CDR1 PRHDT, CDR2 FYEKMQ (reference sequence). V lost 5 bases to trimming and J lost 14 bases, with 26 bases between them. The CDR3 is CASSPRGSGHRYAYF. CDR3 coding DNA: TGTGCCAGCAGCCCCCGAGGGAGCGGGCACAGATACGCGTATTTT.

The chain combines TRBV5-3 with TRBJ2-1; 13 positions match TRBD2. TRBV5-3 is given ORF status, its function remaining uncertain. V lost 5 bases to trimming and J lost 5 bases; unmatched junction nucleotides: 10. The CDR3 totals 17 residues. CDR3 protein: CARRRGTSGNDNNEQFF. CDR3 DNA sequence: TGTGCCAGAAGGCGTGGGACTAGCGGGAATGATAACAATGAGCAGTTCTTC.

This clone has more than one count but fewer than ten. CDR3 in DNA: TGTGCCAGCAGGTACGCGGGAGGAACACAAGAGACCCAGTACTTC. This sequence encodes CASRYAGGTQETQYF. The chain links TRBV6-5 to TRBJ2-5, with 8 bases that match TRBD2. CDR3 length: 15 residues. Germline assignment: CDR1 MNHEY and CDR2 SVGAGI. V shed 6 bases, J shed 2 bases, and the junction held 8 bases outside the gene matches.

In DNA, the CDR3 is TGTGCCAGCAGCACCCCAGTCGGACTAGCGGGAGGAGGTGAGCAGTTCTTC. Its protein product is CASSTPVGLAGGGEQFF. The chain joins TRBV7-6 to TRBJ2-1; 14 bases line up with TRBD2. V was pared by 5 bases and J by 9 bases, with 12 bases of the junction left unmatched. Germline assignment: CDR1 SGHVS and CDR2 FNYEAQ. The CDR3 contains 17 residues.

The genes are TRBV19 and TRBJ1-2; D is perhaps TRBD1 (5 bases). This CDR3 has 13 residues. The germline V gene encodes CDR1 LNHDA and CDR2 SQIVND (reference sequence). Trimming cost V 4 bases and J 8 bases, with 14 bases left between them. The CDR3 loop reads CASSTSQEYGYTF. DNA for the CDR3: TGTGCCAGTAGTACCTCACAGGAATACGGCTACACCTTC.

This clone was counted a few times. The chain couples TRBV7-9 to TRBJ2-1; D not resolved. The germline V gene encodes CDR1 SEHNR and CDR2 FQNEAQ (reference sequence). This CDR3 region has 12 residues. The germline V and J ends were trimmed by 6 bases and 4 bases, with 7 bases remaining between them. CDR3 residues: CASSFHYNEQFF. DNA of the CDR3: TGTGCCAGCAGTTTCCATTACAATGAGCAGTTCTTC.

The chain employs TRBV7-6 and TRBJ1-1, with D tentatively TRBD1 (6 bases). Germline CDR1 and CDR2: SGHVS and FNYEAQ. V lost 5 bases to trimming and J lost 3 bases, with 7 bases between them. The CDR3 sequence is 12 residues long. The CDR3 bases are TGTGCCAGCAGCCCAGGGGACACTGAAGCTTTCTTT. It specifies CASSPGDTEAFF.

The CDR3 sequence: CASSPGLRNSNTGELFF. As DNA, the CDR3 is TGTGCCAGTAGCCCCGGCCTGAGGAACTCGAACACCGGGGAGCTGTTTTTT. This chain links TRBV19 with TRBJ2-2; no firm D call. CDR1 is LNHDA and CDR2 is SQIVND in the germline V gene (reference sequence). The CDR3 totals 17 residues. Trimming pared 6 bases from V and 0 bases from J, leaving 17 bases between.

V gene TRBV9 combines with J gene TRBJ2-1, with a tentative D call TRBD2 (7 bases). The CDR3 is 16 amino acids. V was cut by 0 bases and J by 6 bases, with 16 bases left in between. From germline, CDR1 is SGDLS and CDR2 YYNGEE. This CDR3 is CASSVGSGRGFNEQFF. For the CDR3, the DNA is TGTGCCAGCAGCGTAGGGTCGGGGAGGGGGTTCAATGAGCAGTTCTTC.

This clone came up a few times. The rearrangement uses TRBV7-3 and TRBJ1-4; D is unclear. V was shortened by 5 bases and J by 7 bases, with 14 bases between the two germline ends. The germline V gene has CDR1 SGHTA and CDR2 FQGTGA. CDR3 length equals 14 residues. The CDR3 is CASSPGRVCEKLFF. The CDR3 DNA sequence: TGTGCCAGCAGCCCTGGGAGGGTCTGTGAAAAACTGTTTTTT.